The rows below give T cell receptor beta chains drawn from one sample of a study of CD8+CD57+ T cells in acquired aplastic anemia. TCRdb itself ran the reads through MiXCR, one entry per CDR3 protein. Here the sample spans about 260,000 distinct CDR3 sequences, less than 85% being singletons. The sequenced sample was sorted CD4+, CD8+, or CD8+CD57+ T cells (not recorded which) from PBMCs. These receptors all stem from a human donor with aplastic anemia. The CDR3 runs from the conserved cysteine through the conserved F or W. Each record gives: D gene, V gene, clone size, CDR3 protein. D genes are given only for firm matches. Clone size appears in some rows only: once, few, many, or a class for an expanded clone.

d_gene: NA; v_gene: TRBV13; abundance: NA; CDR3aa: CASSSGRGGNQPQHF
d_gene: NA; v_gene: TRBV7-8; abundance: NA; CDR3aa: CASSLAGGRDTQYQYF
d_gene: NA; v_gene: TRBV10-3; abundance: NA; CDR3aa: CAITGNTGKQFF
d_gene: NA; v_gene: TRBV9; abundance: once; CDR3aa: CASSVGDSKNQPHF
d_gene: NA; v_gene: TRBV2; abundance: NA; CDR3aa: CASSQGRAGSYTF
d_gene: NA; v_gene: TRBV7-2; abundance: NA; CDR3aa: CASSLAGTRDTEYFF
d_gene: NA; v_gene: TRBV12-3/TRBV12-4; abundance: NA; CDR3aa: CASRTGAGSDTQYF
d_gene: NA; v_gene: TRBV7-9; abundance: NA; CDR3aa: CASSLRGSYGANEQFF
d_gene: NA; v_gene: TRBV2; abundance: few; CDR3aa: CASGQGLAGRYTF
d_gene: NA; v_gene: TRBV5-1; abundance: NA; CDR3aa: CASSLGPGSWKETQYF
d_gene: TRBD1; v_gene: TRBV9; abundance: NA; CDR3aa: CASNLQGASTDTPLHF
d_gene: TRBD1; v_gene: TRBV11-2; abundance: NA; CDR3aa: CASSLDLTGGSSMVTEAFF
d_gene: NA; v_gene: TRBV4-1; abundance: few; CDR3aa: CASSQGLAGGYTGELFF
d_gene: NA; v_gene: TRBV24-1; abundance: few; CDR3aa: CATSAGIQYF
d_gene: TRBD1; v_gene: TRBV7-9; abundance: NA; CDR3aa: CASSFEGQSTDTQYF
d_gene: NA; v_gene: TRBV9; abundance: NA; CDR3aa: CASSVATARSPSQQYF
d_gene: TRBD2; v_gene: TRBV7-9; abundance: NA; CDR3aa: CASSHAVTSGTDEF
d_gene: TRBD2; v_gene: TRBV7-9; abundance: once; CDR3aa: CASSLEGSCGGNVLTF
d_gene: NA; v_gene: TRBV15; abundance: few; CDR3aa: CATSRDHEQYF
d_gene: NA; v_gene: TRBV7-9; abundance: NA; CDR3aa: CASSYHGSARSDAFF
d_gene: TRBD1; v_gene: TRBV5-1; abundance: NA; CDR3aa: CASSYRTGGAYGYTF
d_gene: NA; v_gene: TRBV9; abundance: NA; CDR3aa: CASSPKKGRETQYF
d_gene: NA; v_gene: TRBV5-4; abundance: once; CDR3aa: CASSTQTTDTQYF
d_gene: NA; v_gene: TRBV5-1; abundance: NA; CDR3aa: CASSSSGGELFF
d_gene: NA; v_gene: TRBV19; abundance: NA; CDR3aa: CASSRGANYGYTF
d_gene: NA; v_gene: TRBV28; abundance: NA; CDR3aa: CASSRAGLEAFF
d_gene: NA; v_gene: TRBV11-3; abundance: NA; CDR3aa: CASTRQGNGTDTQYF
d_gene: NA; v_gene: TRBV11-2; abundance: many; CDR3aa: CASSYLGGQPEETQYF
d_gene: NA; v_gene: TRBV9; abundance: NA; CDR3aa: CASSSAGGPNTQAFF
d_gene: NA; v_gene: TRBV5-4; abundance: NA; CDR3aa: CASSLVRAANTEAFF
d_gene: NA; v_gene: TRBV5-4; abundance: NA; CDR3aa: CASIIQSRSYEQYF
d_gene: NA; v_gene: TRBV15; abundance: medium-sized; CDR3aa: CATSRELDNEQFF
d_gene: NA; v_gene: TRBV2; abundance: NA; CDR3aa: CASGDRGTLIHELYF
d_gene: NA; v_gene: TRBV7-3; abundance: NA; CDR3aa: CATSCHSEQGTQYF
d_gene: NA; v_gene: TRBV29-1; abundance: NA; CDR3aa: CSVESKPYNEQFF
d_gene: TRBD1; v_gene: TRBV7-8; abundance: NA; CDR3aa: CASSLRDRGLACGYTF
d_gene: NA; v_gene: TRBV10-3; abundance: NA; CDR3aa: CAIAPPGNTEAFF
d_gene: NA; v_gene: TRBV11-3; abundance: NA; CDR3aa: CATSLDREEETQYF